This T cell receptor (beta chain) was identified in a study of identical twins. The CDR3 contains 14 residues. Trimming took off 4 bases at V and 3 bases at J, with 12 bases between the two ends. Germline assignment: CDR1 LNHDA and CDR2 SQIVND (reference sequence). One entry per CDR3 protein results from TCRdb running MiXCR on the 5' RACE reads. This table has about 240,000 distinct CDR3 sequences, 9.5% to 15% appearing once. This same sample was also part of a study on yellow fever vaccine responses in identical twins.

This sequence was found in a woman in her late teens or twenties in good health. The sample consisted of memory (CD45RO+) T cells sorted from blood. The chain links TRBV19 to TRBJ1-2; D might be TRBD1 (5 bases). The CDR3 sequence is CASSNPGMDYGYTF. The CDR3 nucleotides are TGTGCCAGTAGTAATCCAGGGATGGACTATGGCTACACCTTC. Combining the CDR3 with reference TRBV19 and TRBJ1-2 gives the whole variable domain DGGITQSPKYLFRKEGQNVTLSCEQNLNHDAMYWYRQDPGQGLRLIYYSQIVNDFQKGDIAEGYSVSREKKESFPLTVTSAQKNPTAFYLCASSNPGMDYGYTFGSGTRLTVV.